What follows are 3 T cell receptor beta chains derived from one specimen sequenced in a study of technical replicates of blood from a few donors. Assay used: immunoSEQ multiplex PCR; TCRdb lists only in-frame clones, some missing. The sample yields about 58,000 clones, about 95% seen once. What was sequenced was PBMCs. The receptors were sampled from a human donor in good health. Some clones in this sample may be carry-over from other donors' samples.

The chain employs TRBV5-1 and TRBJ1-4, with a possible D match to TRBD1 (6 bases). This CDR3 contains 15 residues. V shed 6 bases and J shed 0 bases, with 12 bases lying between them. Per the germline V gene, CDR1 is SGHRS and CDR2 is YFSETQ. This CDR3 reads CASTGGAATNEKLFF. In DNA form, the CDR3 reads TGCGCCAGCACCGGGGGGGCAGCAACTAATGAAAAACTGTTTTTT.

The rearrangement uses TRBV5-1 and TRBJ2-1; D gene uncertain. CDR1 is SGHRS and CDR2 is YFSETQ in the germline V gene. Trimming cost V 6 bases and J 4 bases, with 8 bases left between them. The CDR3 loop spans 12 amino acids. This chain's CDR3 is CASTSEYNEQFF. Here the CDR3 DNA reads TGCGCCAGCACTTCCGAGTACAATGAGCAGTTCTTC.

The chain joins TRBV13 to TRBJ2-7, with 9 bases fitting TRBD2. Trimming at V came to 0 bases and at J to 3 bases, leaving 6 bases not matched to a gene. Per germline, CDR1 PRHDT and CDR2 FYEKMQ (reference sequence). There are 16 residues in the CDR3. This CDR3 reads CASSLGRISGSYEQYF. CDR3 coding DNA: TGTGCCAGCAGCTTAGGCCGGATTAGCGGGAGCTACGAGCAGTACTTC. Complete variable domain (other parts from reference TRBV13 and TRBJ2-7): AAGVIQSPRHLIKEKRETATLKCYPIPRHDTVYWYQQGPGQDPQFLISFYEKMQSDKGSIPDRFSAQQFSDYHSELNMSSLELGDSALYFCASSLGRISGSYEQYFGPGTRLTVT.